Below, 25 T cell receptor beta chains from the same sample are listed, as sequenced in a study of T cells expressing NK-cell markers. From the 5' RACE reads, TCRdb lists one entry per CDR3 protein and no DNA. The record lists some 140,000 distinct CDR3 sequences, of which the ten most abundant hold 37%. The sequencing sample was made of blood T cells: a sorted CD56 or NKG2C T cell subset, CD4+ or CD8+ T cells, or bulk PBMC T cells (not recorded which). These receptors all come from a woman aged 50 to 60 in good health.

The chain employs TRBV5-1 and TRBJ2-2; TCRdb returns TRBD1, unconfirmable since there is no DNA. The germline V gene encodes CDR1 SGHRS and CDR2 YFSETQ. This CDR3 contains 19 residues. Here the CDR3 reads CASSLGTGTLEGPTGELFF.

The chain employs TRBV12-3 or TRBV12-4 and TRBJ1-5; TCRdb picks TRBD1, but there is no DNA to check that call. The CDR3 contains 13 residues. The CDR3 loop is CASTPGGNQPQHF.

Here the CDR3 reads CASTLTRAGTEAFF. The V and J genes are TRBV12-3 or TRBV12-4 and TRBJ1-1. This CDR3 region has 14 residues.

The V gene is TRBV11-2, the J gene TRBJ2-4; TCRdb returns TRBD1, unconfirmable since there is no DNA. Germline values: CDR1 SGHAT, CDR2 FQNNGV. CDR3 length: 17 amino acids. The chain's CDR3 is CASSHQKPGGRGNIQYF.

The chain is built from TRBV7-6 and TRBJ2-2. CDR1 SGHVS and CDR2 FNYEAQ come from the germline V gene. The CDR3 has 14 amino acids. The CDR3: CASSSGTTPGELFF.

The chain employs TRBV29-1 and TRBJ1-4; TCRdb reports TRBD1, a call that lacks DNA to check it against. The CDR3 length is 15 residues. Per germline, CDR1 SQVTM and CDR2 ANQGSEA. The CDR3 here is CSVAGTGSTNEKLFF.

J is TRBJ2-1 and V is TRBV27. The CDR3 loop spans 15 amino acids. CDR1 MNHEY and CDR2 SMNVEV come from the germline V gene (reference sequence). This chain's CDR3 is CASSLGGSSYNEQFF.

The genes are TRBV20-1 and TRBJ2-1; TCRdb indicates TRBD1, and absent DNA this call remains unverified. The CDR3 contains 15 residues. Germline values: CDR1 DFQATT, CDR2 SNEGSKA (reference sequence). CDR3 sequence: CSARPPGHTYNEQFF.

The J gene is TRBJ2-1, the V gene TRBV10-3; checking the TCRdb D call of TRBD2 is not possible without DNA. Looked up from germline, CDR1 is ENHRY and CDR2 is SYGVKD. The CDR3 contains 15 residues. The CDR3 here is CAISEWGEGQNEQFF.

The chain combines TRBV5-5 with TRBJ2-1; TCRdb names TRBD1, which stays unverified in the absence of DNA. There are 18 residues in the CDR3. CDR1 is SGHKS, CDR2 YYEKEE, per germline (reference sequence). This CDR3 is CASSLRGWGQAADNEQFF.

The genes are TRBV2 and TRBJ1-5. The CDR3 sequence is 14 residues long. Looked up from germline, CDR1 is SNHLY and CDR2 is FYNNEI. Here the CDR3 reads CASTVWGHNQPQHF. The full variable domain, in which reference TRBV2 and TRBJ1-5 provide the parts outside the CDR3, is EPEVTQTPSHQVTQMGQEVILRCVPISNHLYFYWYRQILGQKVEFLVSFYNNEISEKSEIFDDQFSVERPDGSNFTLKIRSTKLEDSAMYFCASTVWGHNQPQHFGDGTRLSIL.

V gene TRBV7-2 combines with J gene TRBJ2-2; the D call of TRBD2 rests on TCRdb alone, since no DNA is present to check it. CDR1 is SGHTA and CDR2 is FQGNSA in the germline V gene. There are 11 residues in the CDR3. The CDR3 loop reads CAVRDTGELFF.

The CDR3 sequence: CASSLTARSGYEQFF. The V gene is TRBV7-9, the J gene TRBJ2-1. The CDR3 has 15 residues. Germline V CDR1 and CDR2: SEHNR, FQNEAQ (reference sequence).

The chain carries TRBV10-3 and TRBJ1-5; the TRBD1 assignment by TCRdb is unverifiable without DNA. Germline V gene data show CDR1 as ENHRY and CDR2 as SYGVKD. CDR3 length: 13 amino acids. The CDR3 protein is CAISEVRGQPQHF.

The chain uses TRBV4-1 and TRBJ2-2; the D call of TRBD2 rests on TCRdb alone, since no DNA is present to check it. The germline CDR1 and CDR2 sequences are MGHRA and YSYEKL. The CDR3 covers 13 residues. The CDR3 reads CASSQEGGRELFF.

V gene TRBV4-1 combines with J gene TRBJ2-3. The germline V gene encodes CDR1 MGHRA and CDR2 YSYEKL. The CDR3 is 12 amino acids. The CDR3 reads CASSRPLDTQYF.

The rearrangement links TRBV11-3 to TRBJ2-1; TCRdb outputs TRBD1, but without DNA this stays unchecked. CDR1 SGHNT and CDR2 YENEEA come from the germline V gene. The CDR3 sequence is 16 residues long. CDR3 region: CASSSHRDPPYNEQFF.

The genes are TRBV27 and TRBJ2-1; TCRdb's assignment of TRBD2 cannot be checked, as there is no DNA. Germline loops: CDR1 MNHEY, CDR2 SMNVEV (reference sequence). The CDR3 has 13 residues. CDR3 amino acids: CASRSGNYNEQFF.

The chain links TRBV4-1 to TRBJ1-1. The CDR3 runs to 17 residues. CDR1 is MGHRA and CDR2 is YSYEKL in the germline V gene. Here the CDR3 reads CASSQDVGTKAGTEAFF.

V and J are TRBV7-8 and TRBJ2-3. Germline V gives CDR1 SGHVS, CDR2 FQNEAQ. The length of the CDR3 is 16 residues. The CDR3 loop reads CASSGDWSTSSDTQYF.

This CDR3 reads CATLDRASNTEAFF. The chain employs TRBV10-3 and TRBJ1-1; TCRdb's D gene call, TRBD1, goes unchecked for lack of DNA. Germline lookup yields CDR1 ENHRY and CDR2 SYGVKD. The CDR3 has 14 residues.

This rearrangement joins TRBV7-9 to TRBJ2-7; lacking DNA, the TRBD1 call made by TCRdb goes unchecked. Germline CDR1 SEHNR, CDR2 FQNEAQ (reference sequence). This CDR3 contains 15 residues. Here the CDR3 reads CASSPTGAHPGAQYF.

The rearrangement uses TRBV7-9 and TRBJ2-1; absent DNA, TCRdb's TRBD2 call cannot be checked. This CDR3 has 17 amino acids. The germline V gene has CDR1 SEHNR and CDR2 FQNEAQ (reference sequence). This CDR3 reads CASSNLAGGPGDNEQFF.

V and J are TRBV4-2 and TRBJ2-2; TCRdb proposes TRBD2, but this gene call is untestable without DNA. The CDR3 is 14 amino acids. Germline V gene sequence: CDR1 LGHNA, CDR2 YNFKEQ. CDR3 protein: CASSPRLVSGELFF.

The rearrangement links TRBV5-6 to TRBJ1-5. Germline V gene sequence: CDR1 SGHDT, CDR2 YYEEEE. The CDR3 covers 16 residues. The CDR3 here is CASSFQGRGLNQPQHF.